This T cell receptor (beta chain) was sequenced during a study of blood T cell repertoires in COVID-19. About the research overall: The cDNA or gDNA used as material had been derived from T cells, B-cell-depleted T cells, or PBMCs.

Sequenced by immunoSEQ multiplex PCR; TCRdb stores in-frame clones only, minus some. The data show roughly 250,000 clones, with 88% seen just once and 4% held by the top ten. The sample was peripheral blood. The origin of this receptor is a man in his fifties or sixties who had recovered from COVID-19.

The CDR3 DNA sequence: TGCGCCAGCAGCTTGAGCGGGGACGGTTACAATGAGCAGTTCTTC. Translated: CASSLSGDGYNEQFF. This rearrangement joins TRBV5-1 to TRBJ2-1; 7 nucleotides match TRBD2. The CDR3 is made up of 15 amino acids. The germline CDR1 and CDR2 sequences are SGHRS and YFSETQ. The junction had 5 bases not matched to a gene; V was cut back by 1 base and J by 4 bases. Filled out from reference TRBV5-1 and TRBJ2-1, the complete variable domain reads KAGVTQTPRYLIKTRGQQVTLSCSPISGHRSVSWYQQTPGQGLQFLFEYFSETQRNKGNFPGRFSGRQFSNSRSEMNVSTLELGDSALYLCASSLSGDGYNEQFFGPGTRLTVL.